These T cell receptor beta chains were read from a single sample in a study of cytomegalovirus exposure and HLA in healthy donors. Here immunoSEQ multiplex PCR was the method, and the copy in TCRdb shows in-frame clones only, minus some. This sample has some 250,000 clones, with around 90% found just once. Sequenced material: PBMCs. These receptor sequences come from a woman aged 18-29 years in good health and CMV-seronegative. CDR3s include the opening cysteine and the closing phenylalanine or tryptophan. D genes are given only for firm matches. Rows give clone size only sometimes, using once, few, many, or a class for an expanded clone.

TGTGCCAGCCATTTAACTAGCGGGGGGTCGAATACGCAGTATTTT,CASHLTSGGSNTQYF,TRBV28,TRBD2,TRBJ2-3,.
TGTGCCAGCCTTCCCCTGCTAGGACATACTAACTATGGCTACACCTTC,CASLPLLGHTNYGYTF,TRBV25-1,.,TRBJ1-2,.
TGTGCCAGCAGTTTATGGGCCTCTGGGGCCAACGTCCTGACTTTC,CASSLWASGANVLTF,TRBV28,.,TRBJ2-6,.
TGTGCCAGCAGTTTAACAGGGCTGAACACTGAAGCTTTCTTT,CASSLTGLNTEAFF,TRBV27,.,TRBJ1-1,.
TGCGCCAGCAGCTTGGACACTGGGCCCTATGGCTACACCTTC,CASSLDTGPYGYTF,TRBV5-1,.,TRBJ1-2,.
TGTGCCAGCAGTTCCCATTGGGCCTTCTACGAGCAGTACTTC,CASSSHWAFYEQYF,TRBV7-9,.,TRBJ2-7,.
TGTGCCAGCAGTTTGGTCCGACAGGTTGGATCACCCCTCCACTTT,CASSLVRQVGSPLHF,TRBV27,.,TRBJ1-6,.
TGCGCCAGCAGCTTGGGCGGACAACTCTACAATGAGCAGTTCTTC,CASSLGGQLYNEQFF,TRBV5-1,.,TRBJ2-1,.
TGTGCCAGCAGTGAATACCCGGGACATATGAACACCGGGGAGCTGTTTTTT,CASSEYPGHMNTGELFF,TRBV6-1,.,TRBJ2-2,.
TGTGCCAGTAAACGGCAGGGGGGGAACACTGAAGCTTTCTTT,CASKRQGGNTEAFF,TRBV19,TRBD1,TRBJ1-1,.
TGCGCCAGCAGCCAAGATTCACAGGGGCCCATCGGGAAATACTACGAGCAGTACTTC,CASSQDSQGPIGKYYEQYF,TRBV4-3,TRBD1,TRBJ2-7,.
TGTGCCAGCAGCTGGACTAGCGGGTCTAGCACAGATACGCAGTATTTT,CASSWTSGSSTDTQYF,TRBV11-2,TRBD2,TRBJ2-3,.
TGTGCCAGCAGTCAACCGGGACAGGGAGGTTCACCCCTCCACTTT,CASSQPGQGGSPLHF,TRBV4-2,TRBD1,TRBJ1-6,.
TGTGCCAGCTCACCACCGTACAGGGGGGAATCACCCCTCCACTTT,CASSPPYRGESPLHF,TRBV18,TRBD1,TRBJ1-6,.
TGTGCCAGCAGAACCGGGACAGCTTCCTACGAGCAGTACTTC,CASRTGTASYEQYF,TRBV6-1,TRBD1,TRBJ2-7,.
TGTGCCAGCAGCTTCTACAGGCCTGACTACAATGAGCAGTTCTTC,CASSFYRPDYNEQFF,TRBV7-9,.,TRBJ2-1,.
TGTGCCAGCAGTCCCCTAGCGGGGGAAGAGACCCAGTACTTC,CASSPLAGEETQYF,TRBV2,TRBD2,TRBJ2-5,.
TGCGCCAGCAGCCGGGTAGGAGATTCACCCCTCCACTTT,CASSRVGDSPLHF,TRBV4-1,.,TRBJ1-6,few
TGCGCCAGCAGCCAAGGGGGCGGTGGAGACCTCTATGGCTACACCTTC,CASSQGGGGDLYGYTF,TRBV4-1,.,TRBJ1-2,.
TGTGCCAGCAGCTTAGAGCCCGGGGGAGGTGGCTACACCTTC,CASSLEPGGGGYTF,TRBV7-3,.,TRBJ1-2,.
TGCGCCAGCAGCCAGAGGACAGACCCATCTAATTCACCCCTCCACTTT,CASSQRTDPSNSPLHF,TRBV4-1,.,TRBJ1-6,.
TGCGCCAGCAGCAGAGACAGGAATGGCTACACCTTC,CASSRDRNGYTF,TRBV5-1,.,TRBJ1-2,.
TGCGCCAGCAGCCACGCGGCCAAGGGGTACAATGAGCAGTTCTTC,CASSHAAKGYNEQFF,TRBV23-1,.,TRBJ2-1,.
TGTGCCAGCAGCCAAGACGGGACAGGGTACGAGCAGTACTTC,CASSQDGTGYEQYF,TRBV14,TRBD1,TRBJ2-7,.
TGTGCCAGCAGCTTGGCCCCACAGACTGGGGCCAACGTCCTGACTTTC,CASSLAPQTGANVLTF,TRBV5-6,.,TRBJ2-6,.
TGTGCCAGCAGCCACCCGGCAGGGGCGGGCTACACCTTC,CASSHPAGAGYTF,TRBV7-6,.,TRBJ1-2,.
TGCGCCAGCAGCCACGCTTTACGGGGAATAAGCTCTGGAAACACCATATATTTT,CASSHALRGISSGNTIYF,TRBV4-3,.,TRBJ1-3,.
TGCGCCAGCAGCACCCAAGCGGGGGGGGCCTACAATGAGCAGTTCTTC,CASSTQAGGAYNEQFF,TRBV5-1,TRBD2,TRBJ2-1,.
TGTGCCAGCAGTTTGGTACAGGGTGGCTACGAGCAGTACTTC,CASSLVQGGYEQYF,TRBV27,.,TRBJ2-7,.
TGTGCCAGCAGCCCTTGGAGTGGGGGCGATCGGCAGTTCTTC,CASSPWSGGDRQFF,TRBV11-2,.,TRBJ2-1,.
TGCGCCAGCAGTGACCATTTAGACAGGGTGTCTGGAAACACCATATATTTT,CASSDHLDRVSGNTIYF,TRBV10-2,TRBD1,TRBJ1-3,.
TGTGCCAGCAGAAGCGGACAGTCTTTACCCTACGAGCAGTACTTC,CASRSGQSLPYEQYF,TRBV6-5,.,TRBJ2-7,.
TGTGCCAGCAGTGAAGGGGCACGGAATGAGCAGTTCTTC,CASSEGARNEQFF,TRBV6-1,.,TRBJ2-1,.
TGTGCCAGTACCGCAGATCGACAGACTTATTCTAATGAAAAACTGTTTTTT,CASTADRQTYSNEKLFF,TRBV19,.,TRBJ1-4,.
TGCGCCAGCAGCCCTCCTACTAGCGGGGTCTCCTACGAGCAGTACTTC,CASSPPTSGVSYEQYF,TRBV4-1,TRBD2,TRBJ2-7,.
TGCGCCAGCAGGGCCCCGGGACAGACGAACACCGGGGAGCTGTTTTTT,CASRAPGQTNTGELFF,TRBV5-1,TRBD1,TRBJ2-2,.
TGTGCCAGCAGTCCGGGAACTTCAACAGGGGTAAACACTGAAGCTTTCTTT,CASSPGTSTGVNTEAFF,TRBV5-8,TRBD1,TRBJ1-1,.
TGTGCCACCCCCCCAACGGCCGCGGGCACAGATACGCAGTATTTT,CATPPTAAGTDTQYF,TRBV7-9,.,TRBJ2-3,.
TGTGCCAGCAGCTTGGCCGGGGGACACACTGAAGCTTTCTTT,CASSLAGGHTEAFF,TRBV5-5,.,TRBJ1-1,.